This passage covers 23 T cell receptor beta chains from one sample sequenced in a study of blood T cell repertoires in COVID-19 (dated by TCRdb to about 2020). Libraries were made using the immunoSEQ multiplex PCR assay. TCRdb holds this immuneACCESS table with in-frame rearrangements only. Some clones are missing; in checked studies, unresolved V genes explain under half, and the rest has no known cause. This sample has more than 20,000 clones in its table, and around 90% of those were observed once. The ten largest make up about 20% of the sample. What was sequenced was peripheral blood. These receptors all stem from a human donor in a cohort sampled during active COVID-19.

By frequency in the sample, this clone is medium-sized. The rearrangement links TRBV14 to TRBJ1-1; D unresolved. Germline V gives CDR1 SGHDN, CDR2 FVKESK. Trimming cost V 1 base and J 8 bases, with 5 bases left between them. CDR3 length: 11 residues. The CDR3 DNA reads as TGTGCCAGCAGCCAAGTAAGCGAAGCTTTCTTT. Translation: CASSQVSEAFF.

This chain connects TRBV5-1 to TRBJ1-6; D perhaps matches TRBD1 (5 bases). Trimming removed 3 bases from V and 13 bases from J, with 20 bases in between. The CDR3 contains 15 residues. CDR1 and CDR2 from the germline V gene are SGHRS and YFSETQ. As DNA, the CDR3 is TGCGCCAGCAGCTCCTCAGGGTCGGGAGAAGCTCCCCTCCACTTT. Residues: CASSSSGSGEAPLHF. Full variable domain (outside the CDR3, taken from reference TRBV5-1 and TRBJ1-6): KAGVTQTPRYLIKTRGQQVTLSCSPISGHRSVSWYQQTPGQGLQFLFEYFSETQRNKGNFPGRFSGRQFSNSRSEMNVSTLELGDSALYLCASSSSGSGEAPLHFGNGTRLTVT.

The genes are TRBV12-3 or TRBV12-4 and TRBJ1-5; D call uncertain. Trimming took off 6 bases at V and 4 bases at J, with 10 bases between the two ends. The CDR3 extends over 13 amino acids. The chain's CDR3 is CASRATGNQPQHF. The CDR3 nucleotides read TGTGCCAGCAGGGCAACGGGGAATCAGCCCCAGCATTTT.

The CDR3 DNA reads as TGTGCCAGCAGCTTTGGGGGCTCGACGGCTTTCTTT. Amino acid sequence: CASSFGGSTAFF. The V and J genes are TRBV7-2 and TRBJ1-1; weak D call: TRBD1 (6 bases). The CDR3 is made up of 12 amino acids. Germline CDR1 and CDR2: SGHTA and FQGNSA. Trimming cost V 3 bases and J 11 bases, with 13 bases left between them.

The chain recombines TRBV12-3 or TRBV12-4 with TRBJ2-5; D possibly corresponds to TRBD1 (5 bases). The CDR3 sequence is 11 residues long. V lost 6 bases and J lost 7, with 9 bases in between. CDR3 bases: TGTGCCAGCAGGGACACAGTGACCCAGTACTTC. Encoded protein: CASRDTVTQYF.

The J gene is TRBJ1-1, the V gene TRBV19; no clear D gene. Looked up from germline, CDR1 is LNHDA and CDR2 is SQIVND (reference sequence). This CDR3 is 15 amino acids long. With 7 bases removed from V and 0 bases from J, the gap between germline ends came to 15 bases. This CDR3 reads CASTLEGLMNTEAFF. The CDR3, as DNA: TGTGCCAGTACTCTCGAGGGCTTGATGAACACTGAAGCTTTCTTT.

V is TRBV4-1 and J is TRBJ2-7, with D tentatively TRBD2 (5 bases). Trimming took off 6 bases at V and 2 bases at J, with 14 bases between the two ends. The CDR3 is made up of 14 amino acids. Germline CDR1 is MGHRA and CDR2 is YSYEKL. CDR3 residues: CASREAEAAYEQYF. The CDR3 region has the DNA TGCGCCAGCAGGGAAGCGGAGGCAGCCTACGAGCAGTACTTC.

V usage is TRBV30 and J usage is TRBJ2-7; 9 bases match TRBD2. The CDR3 sequence is 13 residues long. CDR1 and CDR2 from the germline V gene are GTSNPN and SVGIG (reference sequence). V lost 5 bases and J lost 6; bases outside the gene matches: 8. CDR3 amino acids: CAWGRLAVSEQYF. The CDR3 nucleotides read TGTGCCTGGGGGAGACTAGCGGTGAGCGAGCAGTACTTC.

Only a few counts were recorded for this clone. The V gene is TRBV5-1, the J gene TRBJ1-1; the D is unclear. Germline lookup yields CDR1 SGHRS and CDR2 YFSETQ. There are 15 residues in the CDR3. V lost 2 bases, J lost 1 base, and 12 bases lay in between. The CDR3 reads CASSLPLGRNTEAFF. As DNA, the CDR3 is TGCGCCAGCAGCTTACCCCTAGGTAGGAACACTGAAGCTTTCTTT.

The gene calls are TRBV18 and TRBJ1-4; no definite D call. The V gene lost 4 bases and the J gene lost 7 bases, with 16 bases spanning the gap. Germline V gene data show CDR1 as KGHSH and CDR2 as LQKENI. CDR3 length: 15 amino acids. The CDR3 region has the DNA TGTGCCAGCTCACACTCGACTCAACTAATTGAAAAACTGTTTTTT. Its protein is CASSHSTQLIEKLFF.

The chain combines TRBV7-9 with TRBJ1-1, with D perhaps TRBD1 (5 bases). The CDR3 sequence is 11 residues long. Trimming removed 5 bases at V and 8 bases at J, with 9 bases between. The germline V gene encodes CDR1 SEHNR and CDR2 FQNEAQ (reference sequence). CDR3 in DNA: TGTGCCAGCAGCCGCCGGGGGGAAGCTTTCTTT. Translation: CASSRRGEAFF.

The chain uses TRBV11-2 and TRBJ2-7; no clear D. Trimming pared 0 bases from V and 4 bases from J, leaving 7 bases between. Per the germline V gene, CDR1 is SGHAT and CDR2 is FQNNGV. CDR3 length: 13 amino acids. The CDR3 here is CASSLEIIYEQYF. In DNA, the CDR3 is TGTGCCAGCAGCTTAGAAATCATTTACGAGCAGTACTTC.

This chain uses TRBV7-8 with TRBJ2-1; TRBD2 matches at 14 bases. Trimming took 2 bases from V and 0 from J; bases not matched to a gene: 3. Germline assignment: CDR1 SGHVS and CDR2 FQNEAQ. This CDR3 has 18 amino acids. The CDR3 sequence is CASSLRLAGGSSYNEQFF. CDR3 bases: TGTGCCAGCAGCTTAAGACTAGCGGGGGGGAGCTCCTACAATGAGCAGTTCTTC.

The rearrangement links TRBV19 to TRBJ1-1; 12 bases agree with TRBD1. Losses at the gene ends were 6 bases for V and 3 bases for J; bases not matched to a gene: 11. CDR3 length: 17 residues. Germline-derived CDR1 and CDR2 are LNHDA and SQIVND (reference sequence). The CDR3: CASSTWDRGLEYTEAFF. CDR3 DNA sequence: TGTGCCAGTAGCACATGGGACAGGGGGCTTGAGTACACTGAAGCTTTCTTT.

This clone was found a few times. This chain links TRBV10-3 with TRBJ1-1, with D possibly TRBD1 on 6 matching bases. Germline loops: CDR1 ENHRY, CDR2 SYGVKD. The CDR3 covers 13 residues. Trimming shortened V by 7 bases and J by 5 bases, and 14 bases separated the two germline ends. As DNA, the CDR3 is TGTGCCATCAAGCGGGGGCTGGAGACTGAAGCTTTCTTT. Its protein is CAIKRGLETEAFF.

The genes are TRBV12-3 or TRBV12-4 and TRBJ2-6; D uncertain. The V end lost 7 bases, the J end lost 3 bases, and 7 bases lay between the germline ends. CDR3 length equals 13 residues. The DNA of the CDR3 is TGTGCCAGCACCGTGAGTGGGGCCAACGTCCTGACTTTC. Protein: CASTVSGANVLTF.

The gene calls are TRBV4-1 and TRBJ2-3, with D possibly being TRBD1 (5 bases). The germline V gene encodes CDR1 MGHRA and CDR2 YSYEKL. The CDR3 sequence is 17 residues long. V was pared by 2 bases and J by 2 bases, with 17 bases between. CDR3 DNA: TGCGCCAGCAGCCAACTCTTCCGGACAAGGCTCACAGATACGCAGTATTTT. Its protein product is CASSQLFRTRLTDTQYF.

V and J are TRBV13 and TRBJ1-2, with TRBD1 matching 10 bases. Germline lookup yields CDR1 PRHDT and CDR2 FYEKMQ (reference sequence). The CDR3 runs to 14 residues. Trimming removed 5 bases from V and 2 bases from J; junction bases left unmatched: 2. This CDR3 is CASSAGQGNYGYTF. CDR3 DNA: TGTGCCAGCAGCGCGGGACAGGGGAACTATGGCTACACCTTC. The full variable domain, with the rest looked up from reference TRBV13 and TRBJ1-2, is AAGVIQSPRHLIKEKRETATLKCYPIPRHDTVYWYQQGPGQDPQFLISFYEKMQSDKGSIPDRFSAQQFSDYHSELNMSSLELGDSALYFCASSAGQGNYGYTFGSGTRLTVV.

The chain recombines TRBV5-4 with TRBJ1-1; TRBD1 is a possible D gene (6 bases). This CDR3 contains 16 residues. The germline V gene has CDR1 SGHNT and CDR2 YYREEE (reference sequence). V lost 0 bases to trimming and J lost 1 base, with 13 bases between them. The CDR3 sequence is CASSLGGRLANTEAFF. The CDR3 DNA follows: TGTGCCAGCAGCTTGGGGGGGCGGTTAGCGAACACTGAAGCTTTCTTT.

The chain links TRBV12-5 to TRBJ2-5; TRBD2 is a possible D gene (5 bases). Germline V gene lookup returns CDR1 LGHNT and CDR2 FRNRAP. The CDR3 is made up of 12 amino acids. Between the trimmed V and J ends, which lost 2 bases and 5 bases, there was a span of 6 bases. The CDR3 loop is CASGLREETQYF. The CDR3 bases are TGTGCTAGTGGTTTGAGGGAGGAGACCCAGTACTTC.

The chain combines TRBV19 with TRBJ2-1; 12 nucleotides align to TRBD2. Germline CDR1 and CDR2: LNHDA and SQIVND (reference sequence). The J segment lost 10 bases and the V segment lost 3 bases, leaving 7 bases of the junction unmatched. This CDR3 is built from 15 residues. The CDR3 spells CASSILAGGPEEQFF. CDR3 nucleotide sequence: TGTGCCAGTAGTATTCTAGCGGGGGGGCCAGAAGAGCAGTTCTTC. The full variable domain, its missing parts supplied by reference TRBV19 and TRBJ2-1, is DGGITQSPKYLFRKEGQNVTLSCEQNLNHDAMYWYRQDPGQGLRLIYYSQIVNDFQKGDIAEGYSVSREKKESFPLTVTSAQKNPTAFYLCASSILAGGPEEQFFGPGTRLTVL.

The V call is TRBV5-5, the J call TRBJ2-7; 7 bases align to TRBD2. Germline V gene sequence: CDR1 SGHKS, CDR2 YYEKEE (reference sequence). Trimming removed 4 bases from V and 4 bases from J; junction bases left unmatched: 8. This CDR3 is built from 14 residues. The CDR3 spells CASSQVGGSYEQYF. The CDR3 DNA follows: TGTGCCAGCAGCCAGGTGGGGGGGAGTTACGAGCAGTACTTC.

This clone has just a few counts. The genes are TRBV12-5 and TRBJ1-5; a possible D gene is TRBD1 (6 bases). CDR3 size: 14 residues. The germline V gene encodes CDR1 LGHNT and CDR2 FRNRAP. V shed 1 base and J shed 7 bases, with 11 bases lying between them. Written as DNA, the CDR3 is TGTGCTAGTGGTTTGGGCACAGGGCGCCAGCCCCAGCATTTT. Its translation: CASGLGTGRQPQHF.